This T cell receptor (beta chain) appears in the sequencing data of a study of blood T cell repertoires in COVID-19. In the study overall: The cDNA or gDNA used as material had been derived from T cells, B-cell-depleted T cells, or PBMCs.

V was pared by 3 bases and J by 7 bases, with 16 bases between. The CDR3 length is 15 residues. Per the germline V gene, CDR1 is MDHEN and CDR2 is SYDVKM. The authors' processing: Reference gene primer amplification gave estimated nucleated cell counts. Here immunoSEQ multiplex PCR was the method, and the copy in TCRdb shows in-frame clones only, minus some. The V and J calls and clone size come from that table; D and trimming were worked out from the DNA. The sample consists of roughly 80,000 clones, 88% of them appearing once. V gene TRBV28 combines with J gene TRBJ2-1; D might be TRBD1 (5 bases). The source of this sequence is a man in his fifties or sixties with active COVID-19. The sequenced material came from peripheral blood. Here the CDR3 DNA reads TGTGCCAGCAGTTTCCTCCTCGCAGGGCGGAATGAGCAGTTCTTC. Translating it yields CASSFLLAGRNEQFF.